Listed below are T cell receptor beta chains from one sample, sequenced in a study of blood T cell repertoires in COVID-19. Sequencing was performed with immunoSEQ multiplex PCR; in TCRdb, only in-frame clones are kept and a portion is missing. This table has roughly 400,000 clones, approximately 92% appearing once. The sequenced material came from PBMCs or T cells enriched from blood (not recorded which). These receptors were collected from a man aged 30 to 39 who had recovered from COVID-19. CDR3s include the opening cysteine and the closing phenylalanine or tryptophan. A D gene is named only where the DNA matches it firmly. For some rows the clone size is stated as once, few or many, or as a class when expanded; others skip it.

size	J	V	D	CDR3	DNA
-	TRBJ1-2	TRBV19	TRBD1	CASSIPLDRDGYGYTF	TGTGCCAGTAGTATCCCTCTCGACAGGGATGGTTATGGCTACACCTTC
few	TRBJ1-3	TRBV10-3	-	CAISESGRLSGNTIYF	TGTGCCATCAGTGAGTCAGGCAGGCTCTCTGGAAACACCATATATTTT
-	TRBJ2-7	TRBV7-9	TRBD2	CASRGSGGREQYF	TGTGCCAGCAGGGGATCGGGCGGGAGGGAGCAGTACTTC
-	TRBJ2-7	TRBV29-1	-	CSVGHGPTYEQYF	TGCAGCGTCGGACACGGGCCTACCTACGAGCAGTACTTC
once	TRBJ2-2	TRBV9	-	CASSVERMWFPGELFF	TGTGCCAGCAGCGTAGAGAGGATGTGGTTCCCCGGGGAGCTGTTTTTT
-	TRBJ2-1	TRBV7-9	TRBD2	CASRTSGSYNEQFF	TGTGCCAGCAGGACTAGCGGATCCTACAATGAGCAGTTCTTC
-	TRBJ2-1	TRBV7-9	-	CASSLAGSSYNEQFF	TGTGCCAGCAGCTTAGCGGGGAGCTCCTACAATGAGCAGTTCTTC
-	TRBJ2-2	TRBV6-1	-	CASSEARNTGELFF	TGTGCCAGCAGTGAAGCCCGGAACACCGGGGAGCTGTTTTTT
-	TRBJ1-1	TRBV5-1	TRBD1	CASSLGDREAFF	TGCGCCAGCAGCTTGGGGGACAGGGAAGCTTTCTTT
-	TRBJ1-1	TRBV7-2	-	CASSLAVAPNTEAFF	TGTGCCAGCAGCTTAGCGGTAGCCCCGAACACTGAAGCTTTCTTT
-	TRBJ2-7	TRBV9	TRBD2	CASSVGGEGYEQYF	TGTGCCAGCAGCGTAGGCGGGGAGGGCTACGAGCAGTACTTC
-	TRBJ2-5	TRBV28	TRBD2	CASSMTGGKTQYF	TGTGCCAGCAGTATGACGGGGGGAAAAACCCAGTACTTC
-	TRBJ2-5	TRBV18	-	CASSPPPGYQETQYF	TGTGCCAGCTCACCACCTCCGGGGTACCAAGAGACCCAGTACTTC
-	TRBJ1-1	TRBV5-1	-	CASSWGHENTEAFF	TGCGCCAGCAGCTGGGGACACGAGAACACTGAAGCTTTCTTT
-	TRBJ1-1	TRBV19	TRBD1	CASRRQGTLNTEAFF	TGTGCCAGTAGGAGACAGGGGACCTTGAACACTGAAGCTTTCTTT
-	TRBJ1-5	TRBV19	TRBD1	CASSPLGRTGASNQPQHF	TGTGCCAGTAGTCCGCTTGGTAGGACAGGGGCGAGCAATCAGCCCCAGCATTTT
-	TRBJ2-1	TRBV7-9	TRBD2	CASSPSSGRGDEQFF	TGTGCCAGCAGCCCTTCCAGCGGGAGGGGCGATGAGCAGTTCTTC
-	TRBJ1-5	TRBV5-1	TRBD1	CASSRTGQGDQPQHF	TGCGCCAGCAGCCGTACTGGACAGGGCGATCAGCCCCAGCATTTT
-	TRBJ2-7	TRBV6-5	-	CASKGLPAYEQYF	TGTGCCAGCAAGGGACTCCCAGCCTACGAGCAGTACTTC
-	TRBJ1-1	TRBV6-1	-	CASSEAVVLGGNSPSEAFF	TGTGCCAGCAGTGAAGCGGTGGTCCTGGGAGGGAATTCCCCTTCCGAAGCTTTCTTT
-	TRBJ2-5	TRBV21-1	-	CASSKDRAGETQYF	TGTGCCAGCAGCAAAGACAGGGCGGGAGAGACCCAGTACTTC
few	TRBJ1-5	TRBV27	-	CASGNGGAQHF	TGTGCCAGCGGCAATGGAGGGGCCCAGCATTTT
-	TRBJ2-7	TRBV28	-	CASSAATTPAYEQYF	TGTGCCAGCAGTGCCGCCACGACACCTGCCTACGAGCAGTACTTC
-	TRBJ1-2	TRBV5-1	TRBD1	CASSGGQGPISGYTF	TGCGCCAGCAGCGGGGGACAGGGGCCGATCAGTGGCTACACCTTC
few	TRBJ2-2	TRBV3-1/TRBV3-2	TRBD2	CASSQDPGTSGRWHTGELFF	TGTGCCAGCAGCCAAGACCCCGGGACTAGCGGGAGATGGCACACCGGGGAGCTGTTTTTT
-	TRBJ1-2	TRBV5-5	TRBD1	CASSRQGSYGYTF	TGTGCCAGCAGCCGACAGGGTAGCTATGGCTACACCTTC
-	TRBJ1-1	TRBV4-1	-	CASSQDPGSNTEAFF	TGCGCCAGCAGCCAAGATCCAGGGTCGAATACTGAAGCTTTCTTT
-	TRBJ1-4	TRBV7-2	TRBD1	CASSLGDRDDEKLFF	TGTGCCAGCAGCTTAGGGGACAGGGATGATGAAAAACTGTTTTTT